This passage covers 27 T cell receptor beta chains from one sample sequenced in a study of blood T cell repertoires in COVID-19. The assay was immunoSEQ multiplex PCR, and TCRdb's table has in-frame clones only and misses some. The data hold over 20,000 clones, with under 90% observed a single time. The sequenced sample consisted of peripheral blood. These receptors were collected from a man between 65 and 79 years old with acute or convalescent COVID-19.

The chain employs TRBV30 and TRBJ2-7, with 9 bases that match TRBD1. CDR3 length: 14 residues. Germline CDR1 and CDR2: GTSNPN and SVGIG (reference sequence). Trimming took 1 base from V and 3 from J; bases not matched to a gene: 4. In nucleotides, the CDR3 is TGTGCCTGGAGTGCGGGACAGGGCCGCTACGAGCAGTACTTC. Protein sequence: CAWSAGQGRYEQYF.

The V call is TRBV6-5, the J call TRBJ1-1; 7 nucleotides line up with TRBD1. Unmatched junction bases numbered 8, after V lost 4 bases and J lost 0 bases. Germline assignment: CDR1 MNHEY and CDR2 SVGAGI. This CDR3 region has 16 residues. CDR3 DNA: TGTGCCAGCAGTTTTTACAGGGACAGCATGAACACTGAAGCTTTCTTT. Its translation: CASSFYRDSMNTEAFF.

The gene calls are TRBV25-1 and TRBJ2-3; 11 nucleotides agree with TRBD2. The germline CDR1 and CDR2 sequences are MGHDK and SYGVNS. The CDR3 spans 17 residues. The V and J ends lost 8 bases and 2 bases, in that order; junction bases with no gene match: 12. CDR3 nucleotides: TGTGCCAGCGGCGCTCCCAAACTAGCGGGGGCCACAGATACGCAGTATTTT. Its translation is CASGAPKLAGATDTQYF.

The gene calls are TRBV15 and TRBJ1-2; 7 nucleotides match TRBD1. The CDR3 has 15 residues. Germline V gene sequence: CDR1 LNHNV, CDR2 YYDKDF (reference sequence). The junction had 8 bases not matched to a gene; V was cut back by 3 bases and J by 4 bases. The CDR3 nucleotides are TGTGCCACCAGCAGCGTGGCTACAGGGGCCTATGGCTACACCTTC. It translates to CATSSVATGAYGYTF.

V gene TRBV10-3 combines with J gene TRBJ1-1; a weak D match, TRBD1 (6 bases). Germline V gene lookup returns CDR1 ENHRY and CDR2 SYGVKD. With 6 bases removed from V and 6 bases from J, the gap between germline ends came to 20 bases. The CDR3 sequence is 15 residues long. The CDR3 DNA reads as TGTGCCATCAGACTACAGGGTGCAGAATTGGCTGAAGCTTTCTTT. Translation gives CAIRLQGAELAEAFF.

The gene calls are TRBV11-3 and TRBJ2-3; 8 bases map to TRBD2. The CDR3 covers 16 residues. CDR1 SGHNT and CDR2 YENEEA come from the germline V gene. The junction had 7 bases not matched to a gene; V was cut back by 5 bases and J by 0 bases. The CDR3 coding sequence is TGTGCCAGCAGCCCGGGACTAGAGGCTAGCACAGATACGCAGTATTTT. Amino acid sequence: CASSPGLEASTDTQYF.

The chain is built from TRBV9 and TRBJ2-3; 9 nucleotides agree with TRBD2. Germline CDR1 SGDLS, CDR2 YYNGEE. This CDR3 region has 15 residues. With 4 bases clipped from V and 0 bases from J, the junction kept 3 bases outside the gene matches. Here the CDR3 reads CASSLAGFSTDTQYF. CDR3 in DNA: TGTGCCAGCAGCCTAGCGGGGTTTAGCACAGATACGCAGTATTTT.

The CDR3 sequence: CASSPGAEETQYF. In DNA, the CDR3 is TGTGCCAGCTCACCAGGGGCAGAAGAGACCCAGTACTTC. The chain uses TRBV18 and TRBJ2-5, with D tentatively TRBD1 (5 bases). This CDR3 has 13 residues. V lost 2 bases to trimming and J lost 3 bases, with 7 bases between them. Germline CDR1 reads KGHSH; CDR2 reads LQKENI. The full variable domain, with the rest looked up from reference TRBV18 and TRBJ2-5, is NAGVMQNPRHLVRRRGQEARLRCSPMKGHSHVYWYRQLPEEGLKFMVYLQKENIIDESGMPKERFSAEFPKEGPSILRIQQVVRGDSAAYFCASSPGAEETQYFGPGTRLLVL.

This clone appeared once. The gene calls are TRBV29-1 and TRBJ2-7; a possible D gene is TRBD2 (6 bases). The ends were cut back, 6 bases at V and 3 bases at J, with 9 bases in the middle. This CDR3 is 11 amino acids long. Per the germline V gene, CDR1 is SQVTM and CDR2 is ANQGSEA. CDR3 residues: CSVAGLYEQYF. CDR3 sequence (DNA): TGCAGCGTCGCGGGGCTCTACGAGCAGTACTTC.

V is TRBV19 and J is TRBJ1-4, with D uncertain. This CDR3 has 15 residues. V was clipped by 4 bases and J by 7 bases, with 16 bases between them. Germline lookup yields CDR1 LNHDA and CDR2 SQIVND (reference sequence). The CDR3 region is CASSTSQAAREKLFF. DNA of the CDR3: TGTGCCAGTAGTACCTCCCAGGCCGCACGTGAAAAACTGTTTTTT.

This clone has just a few counts. The rearrangement uses TRBV5-1 and TRBJ2-5; no clear D. Germline V lookup: CDR1 SGHRS, CDR2 YFSETQ. V dropped 4 bases and J dropped 1 base, with 5 bases sitting between them. This CDR3 region has 12 residues. The CDR3 loop reads CASSLSQETQYF. CDR3 nucleotide sequence: TGCGCCAGCAGCCTATCCCAAGAGACCCAGTACTTC.

The chain employs TRBV15 and TRBJ1-5, with 7 bases that match TRBD1. CDR3 length: 13 amino acids. CDR1 and CDR2 from the germline V gene are LNHNV and YYDKDF (reference sequence). The V gene end was trimmed by 8 bases and the J gene end by 4 bases; junction bases not matched to a gene: 5. CDR3 loop: CATWGQPNQPQHF. CDR3 in DNA: TGTGCCACCTGGGGACAGCCAAATCAGCCCCAGCATTTT.

This sequence joins TRBV27 and TRBJ2-2, with a possible D match to TRBD2 (5 bases). This CDR3 spans 14 amino acids. The germline CDR1 and CDR2 sequences are MNHEY and SMNVEV (reference sequence). The ends were cut back, 7 bases at V and 6 bases at J, with 15 bases in the middle. The CDR3 here is CASTVARPPGELFF. Written as DNA, the CDR3 is TGTGCCAGCACCGTAGCGAGACCTCCCGGGGAGCTGTTTTTT.

V usage is TRBV3-1 (or the pseudogene TRBV3-2) and J usage is TRBJ1-1; 8 bases align to TRBD1. The trim removed 1 base at V and 7 bases at J, leaving 11 bases unmatched. The CDR3 consists of 16 residues. Germline CDR1 reads LGHDT; CDR2 reads YNNKEL (reference sequence). The CDR3 DNA follows: TGTGCCAGCAGCCAAGGCGCTCAGGGGGCGCGTGGTGAAGCTTTCTTT. This gives the protein CASSQGAQGARGEAFF.

The rearrangement links TRBV2 to TRBJ1-1, with TRBD1 as a possible D gene (6 bases). The germline V and J ends were trimmed by 6 bases and 2 bases, with 16 bases remaining between them. This CDR3 spans 15 amino acids. Germline V gene sequence: CDR1 SNHLY, CDR2 FYNNEI. For the CDR3, the DNA is TGTGCCAGCAGCCCCTGGGGGACACCTAACACTGAAGCTTTCTTT. Translated: CASSPWGTPNTEAFF.

The chain couples TRBV6-6 to TRBJ2-1; TRBD2 is a possible D gene (6 bases). The CDR3 consists of 15 residues. Trimming removed 2 bases at V and 0 bases at J, with 8 bases between. Germline assignment: CDR1 MNHNY and CDR2 SVGAGI (reference sequence). CDR3 nucleotides: TGTGCCAGCAGTTACACGGGAGACTCCTACAATGAGCAGTTCTTC. It is translated as CASSYTGDSYNEQFF.

This clone was seen a few times. The rearrangement joins TRBV5-1 to TRBJ1-6; 8 bases map to TRBD1. Losses at the gene ends were 2 bases for V and 3 bases for J; bases not matched to a gene: 4. This CDR3 region has 16 residues. From germline, CDR1 is SGHRS and CDR2 YFSETQ. DNA of the CDR3: TGCGCCAGCAGCTTCGGGACAGGAAGCTATAATTCACCCCTCCACTTT. It codes for CASSFGTGSYNSPLHF.

The chain combines TRBV7-9 with TRBJ1-2, with no clear D. This CDR3 is built from 12 residues. Germline values: CDR1 SEHNR, CDR2 FQNEAQ (reference sequence). V lost 1 base, J lost 8 bases, and 8 bases lay in between. The DNA for the CDR3 is TGTGCCAGCAGCTTAGTTCGACTAGGCTACACCTTC. Residues: CASSLVRLGYTF. The whole variable domain, remainder taken from reference TRBV7-9 and TRBJ1-2, is DTGVSQNPRHKITKRGQNVTFRCDPISEHNRLYWYRQTLGQGPEFLTYFQNEAQLEKSRLLSDRFSAERPKGSFSTLEIQRTEQGDSAMYLCASSLVRLGYTFGSGTRLTVV.

The CDR3 region has the DNA TGTGCCAGCAGCCCATCAGCTAGCGGACCCTACGAGCAGTACTTC. Translating it yields CASSPSASGPYEQYF. This chain joins TRBV7-2 and TRBJ2-7; 7 nucleotides agree with TRBD2. Trimming removed 5 bases from V and 2 bases from J; junction bases left unmatched: 9. Germline V gene data show CDR1 as SGHTA and CDR2 as FQGNSA. The CDR3 runs 15 residues.

The chain combines TRBV21-1 with TRBJ2-7; the D call of TRBD1 is as the table states it, not checked on the DNA. TRBV21-1 is an annotated pseudogene. This CDR3 is 16 amino acids long. The CDR3 loop is CASSQTQGGSSYEQYF. The CDR3 DNA sequence: TGTGCCAGCAGCCAAACCCAAGGGGGCAGCTCCTACGAGCAGTACTTC.

The sample holds a few counts of this clone. The rearrangement links TRBV11-2 to TRBJ1-6, with a tentative D call TRBD1 (6 bases). This CDR3 has 15 amino acids. The germline V and J ends were trimmed by 5 bases and 9 bases, with 17 bases remaining between them. CDR1 and CDR2 from the germline V gene are SGHAT and FQNNGV. Written as DNA, the CDR3 is TGTGCCAGCAGCAGCCCCACAGGGTTAGGTTCACCCCTCCACTTT. It translates to CASSSPTGLGSPLHF.

This clone was observed a single time. The genes are TRBV12-3 or TRBV12-4 and TRBJ1-1; D might be TRBD1 (6 bases). Trimming stripped 2 bases from V and 11 bases from J, with 12 bases between. CDR3 length: 12 amino acids. CDR3 region: CASSLKGVGAFF. CDR3 in DNA: TGTGCCAGCAGTTTAAAGGGGGTGGGCGCTTTCTTT.

The rearrangement uses TRBV6-2 or TRBV6-3 and TRBJ1-1; 9 positions match TRBD1. CDR3 length: 15 residues. In germline, CDR1 is MNHEY, CDR2 SVGEGT. V shed 5 bases, J shed 5 bases, and the junction held 9 bases outside the gene matches. DNA for the CDR3: TGTGCCAGCAGTCCCCAAGGACAGGGGCGGACTGAAGCTTTCTTT. Protein sequence: CASSPQGQGRTEAFF.

The chain uses TRBV3-1 (or the pseudogene TRBV3-2) and TRBJ2-5; 8 nucleotides line up with TRBD2. Per the germline V gene, CDR1 is LGHDT and CDR2 is YNNKEL (reference sequence). The CDR3 is made up of 14 amino acids. V shed 7 bases, J shed 5 bases, and the junction held 9 bases outside the gene matches. CDR3 sequence: CASIRGGALETQYF. The CDR3 bases are TGTGCCAGCATCCGGGGGGGGGCGCTGGAGACCCAGTACTTC.

The rearrangement joins TRBV12-5 to TRBJ2-7, with TRBD2 identical over 7 bases. CDR1 and CDR2 from the germline V gene are LGHNT and FRNRAP. The V gene end was trimmed by 2 bases and the J gene end by 6 bases; junction bases not matched to a gene: 7. The CDR3 runs to 14 residues. The DNA for the CDR3 is TGTGCTAGTGGTTTGTTAGCGGGTGCCAGCGAGCAGTACTTC. Amino acids: CASGLLAGASEQYF.

The V and J genes are TRBV6-5 and TRBJ1-3; D is ambiguous. V was trimmed by 4 bases and J by 0 bases, leaving 4 bases between them. Germline CDR1 reads MNHEY; CDR2 reads SVGAGI. The CDR3 runs 13 residues. This chain's CDR3 is CASSSISGNTIYF. In nucleotides, the CDR3 is TGTGCCAGCAGTTCTATCTCTGGAAACACCATATATTTT.

A single count supports this clone. The rearrangement joins TRBV5-3 to TRBJ2-2; the D gene is possibly TRBD2 (6 bases). TRBV5-3 is assigned to the ORF class and has an uncertain function. This CDR3 has 15 residues. The V and J ends lost 1 base and 2 bases respectively, with 9 bases between them. Here the CDR3 reads CARSLCGDNTGELFF. The CDR3, as DNA: TGTGCCAGAAGCTTGTGCGGGGATAACACCGGGGAGCTGTTTTTT.